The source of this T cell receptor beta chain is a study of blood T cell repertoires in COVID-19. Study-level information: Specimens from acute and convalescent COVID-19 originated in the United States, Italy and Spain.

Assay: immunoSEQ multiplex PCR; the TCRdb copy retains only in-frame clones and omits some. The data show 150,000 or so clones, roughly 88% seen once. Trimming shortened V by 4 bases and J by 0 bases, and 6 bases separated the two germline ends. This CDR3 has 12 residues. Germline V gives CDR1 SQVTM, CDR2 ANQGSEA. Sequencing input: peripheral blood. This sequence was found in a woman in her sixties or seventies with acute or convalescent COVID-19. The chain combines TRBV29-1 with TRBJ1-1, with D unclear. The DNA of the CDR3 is TGCAGCGTTGTGCCAGTGAACACTGAAGCTTTCTTT. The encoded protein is CSVVPVNTEAFF.